The present T cell receptor beta chain was sequenced within a study of blood T cell repertoires in COVID-19. Overall study: The United States, Italy and Spain supplied acute and convalescent COVID-19 samples. T cells, B-cell-depleted T cells, or PBMCs provided the cDNA or gDNA that served as material.

Sequencing was performed with immunoSEQ multiplex PCR; in TCRdb, only in-frame clones are kept and a portion is missing. The sample records more than 200,000 clones, 86% being singletons. The sample taken for sequencing was peripheral blood. The source is a man aged 25-45 years with active or convalescent COVID-19.

CDR3 in amino acids: CASSQNVGSYNEQFF. The DNA of the CDR3 is TGTGCCAGCAGCCAGAACGTTGGCTCCTACAATGAGCAGTTCTTC. The chain carries TRBV7-9 and TRBJ2-1; no firm D call. The V end was cut by 5 bases, the J end by 0 bases, with 11 bases between. This CDR3 region has 15 residues. Germline V gives CDR1 SEHNR, CDR2 FQNEAQ (reference sequence). Filled out from reference TRBV7-9 and TRBJ2-1, the complete variable domain reads DTGVSQNPRHKITKRGQNVTFRCDPISEHNRLYWYRQTLGQGPEFLTYFQNEAQLEKSRLLSDRFSAERPKGSFSTLEIQRTEQGDSAMYLCASSQNVGSYNEQFFGPGTRLTVL.